Listed below are T cell receptor beta chains from one sample, sequenced in a study of tumor and adjacent non-tumor tissue in lung cancer. MiXCR, applied by TCRdb to the multiplex PCR reads, yields one record per CDR3 protein. The data hold 200,000 to 250,000 distinct CDR3 sequences, with around 70% observed a single time. Sequenced input: lung tumor tissue. Every receptor here comes from a man between 60 and 75 years old with non-small cell lung cancer. CDR3s include the opening cysteine and the closing phenylalanine or tryptophan. Fields, in order: CDR3 DNA, CDR3 protein, V gene, clone size, D gene, J gene. A D gene is named only where the DNA matches it firmly. Clone sizes are given selectively: once, few, many, or a class where the clone is expanded.

CDR3nt: TGTGCCAGCCGTCGTCAATCTCAACTCACCATATATTTT; CDR3aa: CASRRQSQLTIYF; v_gene: TRBV6-9; abundance: once; d_gene: NA; j_gene: TRBJ1-3
CDR3nt: TGTGCCAGCAGAATAGCGGGGGGCGCGAACACCGGGGAGCTGTTTTTT; CDR3aa: CASRIAGGANTGELFF; v_gene: TRBV6-5; abundance: many; d_gene: TRBD2; j_gene: TRBJ2-2
CDR3nt: TGTGCCAGCGGCAATGGGGGAATCACTAGTTACGAGCAGTACTTC; CDR3aa: CASGNGGITSYEQYF; v_gene: TRBV6-5; abundance: NA; d_gene: NA; j_gene: TRBJ2-7
CDR3nt: TGTGCCTGCACGGGGGTGATCGGTGAAAAACTGTTTTTT; CDR3aa: CACTGVIGEKLFF; v_gene: TRBV30; abundance: NA; d_gene: NA; j_gene: TRBJ1-4
CDR3nt: TGTGCCACCAGTGATCGGGACGTTCAAGAGACCCAGTACTTC; CDR3aa: CATSDRDVQETQYF; v_gene: TRBV24-1; abundance: NA; d_gene: NA; j_gene: TRBJ2-5
CDR3nt: TGCGCCAGCAGCCTCGACCCCACAAGAACAGATGGCTACATCTTC; CDR3aa: CASSLDPTRTDGYIF; v_gene: TRBV5-1; abundance: NA; d_gene: NA; j_gene: TRBJ1-2
CDR3nt: TGTGCCAGCAGTTACCCTCAGGGAGGTTTCGGCATTGAAGCTTTCTTT; CDR3aa: CASSYPQGGFGIEAFF; v_gene: TRBV6-5; abundance: NA; d_gene: NA; j_gene: TRBJ1-1
CDR3nt: TGCAGCGTTGTAAAGGACAGGGGGTACAATGAGCAGTTCTTC; CDR3aa: CSVVKDRGYNEQFF; v_gene: TRBV29-1; abundance: NA; d_gene: TRBD1; j_gene: TRBJ2-1
CDR3nt: TGTGCCAGCACCCCGAGCGGAGACAATTACGAGCAGTACTTC; CDR3aa: CASTPSGDNYEQYF; v_gene: TRBV25-1; abundance: NA; d_gene: NA; j_gene: TRBJ2-7
CDR3nt: TGCGCCAGCAGCCATAGTCAGGGGGTGACAGATACGCAGTATTTT; CDR3aa: CASSHSQGVTDTQYF; v_gene: TRBV5-1; abundance: NA; d_gene: TRBD1; j_gene: TRBJ2-3
CDR3nt: TGTGCCAGCAGCTTAAATCGGGGAGAATTATGTGCCTACACCTTC; CDR3aa: CASSLNRGELCAYTF; v_gene: TRBV11-2; abundance: NA; d_gene: NA; j_gene: TRBJ1-2
CDR3nt: TGTGCCAGCAGCCCATGGGGGGGACTAGGGACAGATACGCAGTATTTT; CDR3aa: CASSPWGGLGTDTQYF; v_gene: TRBV7-2; abundance: NA; d_gene: TRBD2; j_gene: TRBJ2-3